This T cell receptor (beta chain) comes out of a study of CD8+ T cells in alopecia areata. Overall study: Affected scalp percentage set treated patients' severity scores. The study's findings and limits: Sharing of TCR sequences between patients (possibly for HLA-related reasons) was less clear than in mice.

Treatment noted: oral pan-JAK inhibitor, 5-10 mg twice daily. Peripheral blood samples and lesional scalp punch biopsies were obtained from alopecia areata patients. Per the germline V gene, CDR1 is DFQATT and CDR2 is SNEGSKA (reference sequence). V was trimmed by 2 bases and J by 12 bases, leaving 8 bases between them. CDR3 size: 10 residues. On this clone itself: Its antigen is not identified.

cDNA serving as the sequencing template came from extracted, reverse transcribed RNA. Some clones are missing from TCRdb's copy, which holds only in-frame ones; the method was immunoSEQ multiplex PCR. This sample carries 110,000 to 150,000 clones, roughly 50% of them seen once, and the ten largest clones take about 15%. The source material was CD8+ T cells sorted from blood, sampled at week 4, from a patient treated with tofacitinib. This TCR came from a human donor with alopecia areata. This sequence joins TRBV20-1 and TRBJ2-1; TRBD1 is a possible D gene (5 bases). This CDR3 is CSARNQGQFF. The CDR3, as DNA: TGCAGTGCTAGAAACCAGGGGCAGTTCTTC.